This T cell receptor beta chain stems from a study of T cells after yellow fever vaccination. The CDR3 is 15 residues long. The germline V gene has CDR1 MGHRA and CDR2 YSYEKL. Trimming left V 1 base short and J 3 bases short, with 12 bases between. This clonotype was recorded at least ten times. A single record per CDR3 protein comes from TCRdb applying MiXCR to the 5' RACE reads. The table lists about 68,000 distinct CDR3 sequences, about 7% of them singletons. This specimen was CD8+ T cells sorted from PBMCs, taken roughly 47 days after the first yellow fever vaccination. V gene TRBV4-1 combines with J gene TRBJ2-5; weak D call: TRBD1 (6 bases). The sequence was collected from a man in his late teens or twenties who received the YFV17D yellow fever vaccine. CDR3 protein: CASSQGWGPEETQYF. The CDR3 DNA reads TGCGCCAGCAGCCAAGGTTGGGGGCCGGAAGAGACCCAGTACTTC.